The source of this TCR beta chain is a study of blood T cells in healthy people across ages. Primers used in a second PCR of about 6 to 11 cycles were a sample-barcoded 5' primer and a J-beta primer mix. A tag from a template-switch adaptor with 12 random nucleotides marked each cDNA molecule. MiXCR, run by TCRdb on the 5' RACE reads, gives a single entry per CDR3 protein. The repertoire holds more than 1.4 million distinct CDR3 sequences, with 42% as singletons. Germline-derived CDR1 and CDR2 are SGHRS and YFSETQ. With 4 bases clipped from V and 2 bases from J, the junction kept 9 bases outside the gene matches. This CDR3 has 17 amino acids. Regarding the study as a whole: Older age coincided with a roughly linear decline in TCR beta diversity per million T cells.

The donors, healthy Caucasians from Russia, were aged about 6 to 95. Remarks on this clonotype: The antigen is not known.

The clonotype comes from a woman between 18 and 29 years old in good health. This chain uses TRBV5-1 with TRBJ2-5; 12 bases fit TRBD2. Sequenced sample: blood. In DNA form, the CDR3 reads TGCGCCAGCAGCCCACGGGGACTAGCGGGCGGACAAGAGACCCAGTACTTC. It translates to CASSPRGLAGGQETQYF.